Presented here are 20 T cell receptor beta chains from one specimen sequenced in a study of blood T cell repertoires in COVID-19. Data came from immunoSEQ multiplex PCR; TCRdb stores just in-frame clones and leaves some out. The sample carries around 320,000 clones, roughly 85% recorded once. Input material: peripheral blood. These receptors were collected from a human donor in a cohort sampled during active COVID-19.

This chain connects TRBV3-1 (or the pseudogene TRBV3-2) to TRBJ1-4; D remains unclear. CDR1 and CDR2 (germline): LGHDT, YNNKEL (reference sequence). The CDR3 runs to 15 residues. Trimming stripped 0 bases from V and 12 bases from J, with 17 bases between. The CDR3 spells CASSQDHVVRIELFF. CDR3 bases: TGTGCCAGCAGCCAAGACCACGTGGTCAGGATCGAACTGTTTTTT.

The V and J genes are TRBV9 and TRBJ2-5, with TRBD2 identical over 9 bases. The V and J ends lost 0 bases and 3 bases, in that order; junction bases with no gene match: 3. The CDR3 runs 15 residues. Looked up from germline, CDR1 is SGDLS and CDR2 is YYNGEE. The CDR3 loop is CASSVVGGGEETQYF. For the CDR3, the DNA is TGTGCCAGCAGCGTAGTGGGCGGGGGGGAAGAGACCCAGTACTTC.

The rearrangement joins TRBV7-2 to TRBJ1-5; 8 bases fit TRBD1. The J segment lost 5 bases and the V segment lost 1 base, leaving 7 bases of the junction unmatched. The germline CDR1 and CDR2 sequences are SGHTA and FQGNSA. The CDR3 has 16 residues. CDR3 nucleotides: TGTGCCAGCAGCTTAGGTGGACAGGGTGGGTATCAGCCCCAGCATTTT. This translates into CASSLGGQGGYQPQHF.

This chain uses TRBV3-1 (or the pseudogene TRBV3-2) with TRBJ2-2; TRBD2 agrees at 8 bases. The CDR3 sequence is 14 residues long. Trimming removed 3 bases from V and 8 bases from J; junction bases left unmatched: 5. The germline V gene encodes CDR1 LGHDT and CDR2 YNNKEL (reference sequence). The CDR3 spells CASSHSGGVGELFF. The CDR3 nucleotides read TGTGCCAGCAGCCACAGCGGGGGCGTGGGGGAGCTGTTTTTT.

CDR3 sequence reads: CASSYSGIRGSYEQYF. The DNA of the CDR3 is TGTGCCAGCAGTTACTCGGGGATCAGGGGCTCCTACGAGCAGTACTTC. The chain uses TRBV6-2 or TRBV6-3 and TRBJ2-7, with TRBD1 as a possible D gene (6 bases). Germline V gives CDR1 MNHEY, CDR2 SVGEGT. CDR3 length equals 16 residues. Trimming pared 0 bases from V and 0 bases from J, leaving 12 bases between.

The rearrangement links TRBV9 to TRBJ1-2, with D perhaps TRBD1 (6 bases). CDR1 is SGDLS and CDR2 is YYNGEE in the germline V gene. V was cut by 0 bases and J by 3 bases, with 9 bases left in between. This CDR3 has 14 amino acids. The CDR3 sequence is CASSVDRTDYGYTF. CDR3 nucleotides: TGTGCCAGCAGCGTAGATAGGACAGACTATGGCTACACCTTC.

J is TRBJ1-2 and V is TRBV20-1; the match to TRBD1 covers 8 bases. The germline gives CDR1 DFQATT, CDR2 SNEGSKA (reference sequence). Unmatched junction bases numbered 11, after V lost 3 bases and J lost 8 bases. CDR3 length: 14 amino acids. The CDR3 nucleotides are TGCAGTGCTAGTCAGGGGGCAAGGGTTGGCGGCTACACCTTC. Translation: CSASQGARVGGYTF.

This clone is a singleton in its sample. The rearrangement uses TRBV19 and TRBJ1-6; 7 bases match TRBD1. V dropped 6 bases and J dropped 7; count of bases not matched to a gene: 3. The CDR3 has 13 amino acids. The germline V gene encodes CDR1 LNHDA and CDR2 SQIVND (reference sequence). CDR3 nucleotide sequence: TGTGCCAGTAGAGTCAGGGGGAATTCACCCCTCCACTTT. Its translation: CASRVRGNSPLHF. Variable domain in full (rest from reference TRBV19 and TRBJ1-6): DGGITQSPKYLFRKEGQNVTLSCEQNLNHDAMYWYRQDPGQGLRLIYYSQIVNDFQKGDIAEGYSVSREKKESFPLTVTSAQKNPTAFYLCASRVRGNSPLHFGNGTRLTVT.

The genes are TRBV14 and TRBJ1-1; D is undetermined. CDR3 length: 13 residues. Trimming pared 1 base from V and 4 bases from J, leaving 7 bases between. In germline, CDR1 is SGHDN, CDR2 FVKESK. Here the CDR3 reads CASSQGFGTEAFF. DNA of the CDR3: TGTGCCAGCAGCCAAGGGTTCGGCACTGAAGCTTTCTTT.

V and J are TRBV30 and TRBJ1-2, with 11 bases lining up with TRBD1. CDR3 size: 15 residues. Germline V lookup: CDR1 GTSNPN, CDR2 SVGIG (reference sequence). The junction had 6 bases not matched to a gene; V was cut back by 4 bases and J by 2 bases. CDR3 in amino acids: CAWKAGTGGNYGYTF. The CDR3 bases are TGTGCCTGGAAGGCCGGGACAGGGGGAAACTATGGCTACACCTTC.

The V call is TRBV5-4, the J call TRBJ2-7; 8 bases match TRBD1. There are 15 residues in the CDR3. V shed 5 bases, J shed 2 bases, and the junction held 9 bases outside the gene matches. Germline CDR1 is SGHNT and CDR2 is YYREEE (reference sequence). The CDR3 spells CASSPRTGRAYEQYF. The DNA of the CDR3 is TGTGCCAGCAGTCCAAGGACAGGGCGAGCCTACGAGCAGTACTTC.

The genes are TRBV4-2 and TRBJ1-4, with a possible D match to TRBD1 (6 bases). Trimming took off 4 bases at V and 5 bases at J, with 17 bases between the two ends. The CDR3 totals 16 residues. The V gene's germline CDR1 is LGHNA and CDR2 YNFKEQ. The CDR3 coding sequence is TGTGCCAGCAGCCCCGGCGGGGGGGGCGTCAATGAAAAACTGTTTTTT. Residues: CASSPGGGGVNEKLFF.

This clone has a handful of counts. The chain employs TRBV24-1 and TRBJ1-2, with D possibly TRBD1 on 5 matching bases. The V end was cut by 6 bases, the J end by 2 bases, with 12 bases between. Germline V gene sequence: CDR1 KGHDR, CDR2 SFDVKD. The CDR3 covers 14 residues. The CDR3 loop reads CATSPDMVNYGYTF. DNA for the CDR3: TGTGCCACCAGTCCGGACATGGTGAACTATGGCTACACCTTC.

The CDR3 reads CASALGERTTYEQYF. DNA of the CDR3: TGTGCTAGCGCTCTGGGAGAGCGAACTACCTACGAGCAGTACTTC. The V gene is TRBV12-5, the J gene TRBJ2-7, with TRBD2 as a possible D gene (5 bases). V was trimmed by 9 bases and J by 2 bases, leaving 20 bases between them. CDR1 and CDR2 (germline): LGHNT, FRNRAP. The CDR3 spans 15 residues.

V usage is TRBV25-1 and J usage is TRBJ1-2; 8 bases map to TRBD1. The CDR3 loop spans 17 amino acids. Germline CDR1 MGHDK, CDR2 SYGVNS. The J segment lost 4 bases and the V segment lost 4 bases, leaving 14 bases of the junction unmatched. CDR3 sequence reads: CASSGVGGQGLSYGYTF. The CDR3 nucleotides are TGTGCCAGCAGTGGCGTGGGTGGACAGGGCCTTTCCTATGGCTACACCTTC.

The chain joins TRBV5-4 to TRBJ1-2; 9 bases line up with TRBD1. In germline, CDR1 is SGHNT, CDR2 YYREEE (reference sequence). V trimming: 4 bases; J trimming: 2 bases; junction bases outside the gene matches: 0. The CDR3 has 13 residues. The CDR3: CASSGQGNYGYTF. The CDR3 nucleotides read TGTGCCAGCAGCGGACAGGGGAACTATGGCTACACCTTC.

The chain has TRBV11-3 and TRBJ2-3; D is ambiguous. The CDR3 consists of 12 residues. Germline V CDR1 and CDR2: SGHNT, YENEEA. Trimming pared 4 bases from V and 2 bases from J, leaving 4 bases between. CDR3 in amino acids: CASSSFTDTQYF. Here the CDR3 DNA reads TGTGCCAGCAGCTCCTTCACAGATACGCAGTATTTT.

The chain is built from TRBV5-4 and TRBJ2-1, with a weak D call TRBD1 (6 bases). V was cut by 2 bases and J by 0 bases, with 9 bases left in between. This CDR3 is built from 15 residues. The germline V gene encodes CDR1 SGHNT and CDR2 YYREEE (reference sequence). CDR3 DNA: TGTGCCAGCAGCTTTGGGGGCCCCTCCTACAATGAGCAGTTCTTC. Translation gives CASSFGGPSYNEQFF.

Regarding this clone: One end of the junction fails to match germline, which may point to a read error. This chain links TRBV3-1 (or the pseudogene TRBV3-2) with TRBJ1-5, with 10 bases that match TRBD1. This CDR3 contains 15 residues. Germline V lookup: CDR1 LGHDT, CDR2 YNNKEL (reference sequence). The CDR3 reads CASSRDRGSSQPQHF. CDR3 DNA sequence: TGTGCCAGCAGCCGGGACAGGGGTAGCAGTCAGCCCCAGCATTTT.

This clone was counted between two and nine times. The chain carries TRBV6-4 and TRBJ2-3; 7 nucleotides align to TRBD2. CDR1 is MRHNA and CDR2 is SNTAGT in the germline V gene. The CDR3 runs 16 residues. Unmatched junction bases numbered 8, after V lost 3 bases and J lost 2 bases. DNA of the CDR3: TGTGCCAGCAGTGAACTTCCGGGGGGTTTCACAGATACGCAGTATTTT. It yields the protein CASSELPGGFTDTQYF.